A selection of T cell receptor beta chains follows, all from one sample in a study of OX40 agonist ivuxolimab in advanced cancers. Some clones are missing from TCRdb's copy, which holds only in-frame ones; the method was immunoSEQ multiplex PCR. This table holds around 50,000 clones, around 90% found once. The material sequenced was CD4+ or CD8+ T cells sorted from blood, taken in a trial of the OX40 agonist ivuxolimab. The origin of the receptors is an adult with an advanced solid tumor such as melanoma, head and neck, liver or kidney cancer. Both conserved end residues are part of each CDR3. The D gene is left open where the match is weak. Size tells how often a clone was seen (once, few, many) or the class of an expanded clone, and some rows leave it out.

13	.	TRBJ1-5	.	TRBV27	TGTGCCAGCAGTTTTGGGTTCAATCAGCCCCAGCATTTT	CASSFGFNQPQHF
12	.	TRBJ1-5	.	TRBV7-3	TGTGCCAGCAGCTTCGGAAATCAGCCCCAGCATTTT	CASSFGNQPQHF
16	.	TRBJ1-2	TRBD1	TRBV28	TGTGCCAGCAGTCCTCATGACCGGGGACAGGGCTATGGCTACACCTTC	CASSPHDRGQGYGYTF
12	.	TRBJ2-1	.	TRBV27	TGTGCCAGCAGTTTAGTTGGGGGTGAGCAGTTCTTC	CASSLVGGEQFF
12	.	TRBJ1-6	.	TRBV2	TGTGCCAGCAGGGCGCATACTTCACCCCTCCACTTT	CASRAHTSPLHF
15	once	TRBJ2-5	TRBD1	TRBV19	TGTGCCAGTAGTATTGGGGACAGGAGGCAAGAGACCCAGTACTTC	CASSIGDRRQETQYF
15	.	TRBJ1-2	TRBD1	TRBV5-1	TGCGCCAGCAGCTTCCGGGACAGGGGGAAAAATGGCTACACCTTC	CASSFRDRGKNGYTF
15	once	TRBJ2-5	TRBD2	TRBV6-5	TGTGCCAGCAGTTACGATGGGACTAGGGGGGAGACCCAGTACTTC	CASSYDGTRGETQYF
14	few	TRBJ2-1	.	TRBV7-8	TGTGCCAGCAGCCCTACGGTATCCTACAATGAGCAGTTCTTC	CASSPTVSYNEQFF
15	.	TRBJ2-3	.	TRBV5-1	TGCGCCAGCAGCTTGTGGGCCGGGCCGGGGGATACGCAGTATTTT	CASSLWAGPGDTQYF
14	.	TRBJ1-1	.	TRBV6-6	TGTGCCAGCAGTTACAATGGGGGGCCGGCCGGGGCTTTCTTT	CASSYNGGPAGAFF
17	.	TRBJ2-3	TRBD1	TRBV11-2	TGTGCCAGCAGCCCCCGCTGGACAGGGATCTTCACAGATACGCAGTATTTT	CASSPRWTGIFTDTQYF
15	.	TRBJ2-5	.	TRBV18	TGTGCCAGCTCGCCCGGACGGCCGGAATTGGGGACCCAGTACTTC	CASSPGRPELGTQYF
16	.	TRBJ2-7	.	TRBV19	TGTGCCAGTAGTACTAATATTAAGGGGGGGCCCTACGAGCAGTACTTC	CASSTNIKGGPYEQYF
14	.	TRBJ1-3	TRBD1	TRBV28	TGTGCCAGCGGACTGACAGGGGATAGCAACACCATATATTTT	CASGLTGDSNTIYF
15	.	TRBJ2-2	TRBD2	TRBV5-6	TGTGCCAGCAGTCGACTAGCGTCGAACACCGGGGAGCTGTTTTTT	CASSRLASNTGELFF
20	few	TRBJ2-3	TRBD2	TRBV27	TGTGCCAGCAGACTATTCCCGCCCCACTGGAGCGCGGGAGGGGGGAATACGCAGTATTTT	CASRLFPPHWSAGGGNTQYF
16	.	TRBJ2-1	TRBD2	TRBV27	TGTGCCAGCAGTCCAGGGGTAGCGGGGTCCTACAATGAGCAGTTCTTC	CASSPGVAGSYNEQFF
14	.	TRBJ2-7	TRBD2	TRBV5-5	TGTGCCAGCAGCTTGCGGCCGGGAGGGGACGAGCAGTACTTC	CASSLRPGGDEQYF
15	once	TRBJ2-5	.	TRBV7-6	TGTGCCAGCAGCTTAGCTTGGATTCCTCAAGAGACCCAGTACTTC	CASSLAWIPQETQYF
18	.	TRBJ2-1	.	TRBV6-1	TGTGCCAGCAGTGAGAGGGGGCATGCGGGAGCTGGGAATAATGAGCAGTTCTTC	CASSERGHAGAGNNEQFF
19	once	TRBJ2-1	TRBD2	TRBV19	TGTGCCAGTAGTGGGACAGGGGGACTAGCGGGAGGACTATTCTATGAGCAGTTCTTC	CASSGTGGLAGGLFYEQFF
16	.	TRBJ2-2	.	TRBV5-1	TGCGCCAGCATCCTTGACGGGGATCCGAACACCGGGGAGCTGTTTTTT	CASILDGDPNTGELFF
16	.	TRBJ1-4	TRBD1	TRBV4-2	TGTGCCAGCAGCCAAGATTTCAGGGGGGACGGAGGGAAACTGTTTTTT	CASSQDFRGDGGKLFF
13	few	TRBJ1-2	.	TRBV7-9	TGTGCCAGCAGCTTAGTTGAGCCCTATGGCTACACCTTC	CASSLVEPYGYTF
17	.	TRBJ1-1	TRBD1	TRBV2	TGTGCCAGCACAAGGGACAGGGAATTTAAGTTGAACACTGAGGCTTTCTTT	CASTRDREFKLNTEAFF
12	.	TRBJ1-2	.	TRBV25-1	TGTGCCAGCAGTTTGGGGGGGGATGGCTACACCTTC	CASSLGGDGYTF
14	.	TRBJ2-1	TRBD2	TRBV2	TGTGCCAGCCTCCGGCGGGAGGGATGGAATGAGCAGTTCTTC	CASLRREGWNEQFF
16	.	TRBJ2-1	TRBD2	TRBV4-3	TGCGCCAGCAGCCATACCGGGACTAGCGGGAGCAATGAGCAGTTCTTC	CASSHTGTSGSNEQFF
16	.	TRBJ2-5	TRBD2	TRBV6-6	TGTGCCAGCACCTCAGGGAGACTAGCGGGGCGAGAGACCCAGTACTTC	CASTSGRLAGRETQYF
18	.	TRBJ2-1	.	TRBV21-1	TGTGCCAGCAGCTCGAACCGGGCGGGAGGGTCTCGGTACAATGAGCAGTTCTTC	CASSSNRAGGSRYNEQFF
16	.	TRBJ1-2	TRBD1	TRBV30	TGTGCCTGGAGGGGGGGCGGGACAGGGCTCTGGGGAGGCTACACCTTC	CAWRGGGTGLWGGYTF
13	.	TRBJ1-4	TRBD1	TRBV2	TGTGCCAGCAGTTGGGACAGCAATGAAAAACTGTTTTTT	CASSWDSNEKLFF
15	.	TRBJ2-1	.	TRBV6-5	TGTGCCAGCAGCTCCGGGTCTAGCTGGTACAATGAGCAGTTCTTC	CASSSGSSWYNEQFF
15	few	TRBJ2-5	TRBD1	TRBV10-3	TGTGCCATCAGTTATGGACAGGGCGGGCAGGAGACCCAGTACTTC	CAISYGQGGQETQYF
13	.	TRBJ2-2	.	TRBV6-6	TGTGCCAGCAGCAGGAGTTACACCGGGGAGCTGTTTTTT	CASSRSYTGELFF
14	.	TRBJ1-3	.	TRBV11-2	TGTGCCAGCAGCTGGGGTGTCGGAGGAAACACCATATATTTT	CASSWGVGGNTIYF
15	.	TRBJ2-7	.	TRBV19	TGTGCCAGTAGCACGACCGGGACTGGCTCCTACGAGCAGTACTTC	CASSTTGTGSYEQYF
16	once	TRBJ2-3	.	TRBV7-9	TGTGCCAGCAGCTTAGGGGGCTTGGGCGGCACAGATACGCAGTATTTT	CASSLGGLGGTDTQYF
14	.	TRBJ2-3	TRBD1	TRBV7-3	TGTGCCAGCAGCCGACAGGGGATCGGGGATACGCAGTATTTT	CASSRQGIGDTQYF